The entry below describes one T cell receptor (beta chain). This clonotype has more than one count but fewer than ten. The specificity of this receptor is unknown. Per-nucleotide qualities are absent, and no much larger clonotype sits a single base away. The data were taken from a study of T cells after yellow fever vaccination (dated 2019 in TCRdb). Background for the entire study: The SMART-Seq v4 Ultra Low Input RNA kit was used to prepare libraries from fractions with low cell numbers. To follow T-cell clones before and after primary and booster YFV17D yellow fever vaccination, bulk TCR alpha and beta repertoires were sequenced over time. Two healthy male donors made up the cohort, one aged 18 to 29 years and the other aged 30 to 39 years. Bulk PBMC replicates and cell subsets were isolated from blood drawn at multiple timepoints before and after both primary and secondary immunization.

TCR cDNA was synthesized by 5'RACE template switching, through which a universal primer site and unique molecular identifiers were introduced. Priming for cDNA synthesis came from both the TCR alpha and TCR beta constant segments. Library amplification used two PCR steps, and the second PCR step added sample barcodes and sequencing adapters. Sequencing of the libraries was done on either Illumina HiSeq 2500 (2x100 bp) or NovaSeq (2x150 bp). In the paper's pipeline: Reads were demultiplexed and collapsed into UMI consensus sequences with MIGEC, and V(D)J alignment was performed with MiXCR. Using edgeR on replicate PBMC samples, clonotypes were called vaccine-responding if FDR was below 0.01 and the log2 fold change was above 5 up to day 15. CD4 or CD8 identity was assigned to each bulk clonotype according to whether the clonotype was present at higher abundance in the sequenced CD4 repertoire or the sequenced CD8 repertoire. The public reads were quality trimmed at Q25 with fastp and then assembled into clones with MiXCR by TCRdb, keeping productive beta chains. Entries are consolidated by CDR3 protein sequence, retaining the most common genes and DNA. The V and J calls were determined by TCRdb, not by the authors. This sample lists 610,000 or so distinct CDR3 sequences; roughly 12% were detected once. The ten top clones hold just under 15% of the sample.

Reading the label with the study, this specimen's treatment or condition is: live attenuated yellow fever vaccine strain. At each blood-draw timepoint, two biological replicates of bulk PBMCs were obtained. PBMCs were isolated from peripheral blood using a standard Ficoll-Paque protocol. TriZol was used to extract RNA from bulk PBMCs, CD4 and CD8 fractions, and dextramer-positive and dextramer-negative fractions. Beyond this particular receptor, the publication reports: A small fraction of clonotypes appeared in both the CD4 and CD8 compartments, likely as a result of convergent recombination. Computational filtering was needed because FACS-sorted repertoires could contain abundant contaminating clonotypes from the bulk population. After the booster, most of the clones that had expanded following primary vaccination were detected again (approximately 96% of CD4 and around 88% of CD8), which suggests that memory was broadly maintained. Compared with the primary T-cell response, the secondary T-cell response was faster but weaker, reaching its peak on day 5 rather than on day 15. The study included only a couple of donors, which limits how far the findings can be generalized.

V was cut back by 0 bases and J by 7 bases, leaving a gap of 10 bases between them. CDR3 length: 15 amino acids, cysteine to phenylalanine. CDR3 DNA is the only sequence kept; it has 45 bases, read in frame from the first base. Based on the germline V gene, the CDR1 and CDR2 sequences are LGHNA and YNFKEQ. The sequence was collected from a man aged 25-40 years who received the YFV17D yellow fever vaccine. Sequencing was performed on PBMCs, taken on the day of the yellow fever booster vaccination. The rearranged chain carries TRBV4-2 and TRBJ1-6; no confident D gene assignment can be made. The nucleotide sequence reads as follows: TGTGCCAGCAGCCAAGATTTGACCCTAAATTCACCCCTCCACTTT. The translation is CASSQDLTLNSPLHF.